These 19 T cell receptor beta chains share one sample of origin, sequenced in a study of early T cells in non-severe SARS-CoV-2 infection. TCRdb itself ran the 5' RACE reads through MiXCR, one entry per CDR3 protein. This table has roughly 93,000 distinct CDR3 sequences, 9.5% to 11% appearing once. Sequencing input: whole blood. These receptors originate from an adult who was a healthcare worker with PCR-confirmed SARS-CoV-2 infection or an uninfected control (not recorded which).

The rearrangement uses TRBV7-2 and TRBJ2-1; 10 positions agree with TRBD2. After removal of 5 bases from V and 9 bases from J, the junction contained 10 bases not matched to a gene. This CDR3 is 15 amino acids long. CDR1 and CDR2 (germline): SGHTA, FQGNSA. The CDR3 region has the DNA TGTGCCAGCAGCCGCGGGGCTAGCGGGAGAGTTGAGCAGTTCTTC. This codes for CASSRGASGRVEQFF.

This clonotype has more than one count but fewer than ten. The V call is TRBV3-1, the J call TRBJ1-4, with D unresolved. CDR3 length equals 15 residues. V gave up 5 bases and J gave up 3 bases, with 13 bases separating them. Germline-derived CDR1 and CDR2 are LGHDT and YNNKEL (reference sequence). The CDR3 DNA reads as TGTGCCAGCAGCGGCCGGGCCTCACCTAATGAAAAACTGTTTTTT. This encodes CASSGRASPNEKLFF.

This clonotype was observed a single time. This sequence joins TRBV29-1 and TRBJ2-2, with D tentatively TRBD2 (7 bases). The CDR3 has 14 amino acids. Germline V gives CDR1 SQVTM, CDR2 ANQGSEA. The V end was cut by 5 bases, the J end by 2 bases, with 12 bases between. The CDR3 sequence: CSVKGGTNTGELFF. CDR3 nucleotide sequence: TGCAGCGTTAAGGGGGGGACTAACACCGGGGAGCTGTTTTTT.

This clonotype has more than one count but fewer than ten. The chain couples TRBV20-1 to TRBJ1-2; D perhaps matches TRBD1 (5 bases). Germline CDR1 reads DFQATT; CDR2 reads SNEGSKA (reference sequence). The V end was cut by 3 bases, the J end by 3 bases, with 11 bases between. The CDR3 extends over 13 amino acids. Written as DNA, the CDR3 is TGCAGTGCTAGCAGGGCAGAGGACTATGGCTACACCTTC. Its translation is CSASRAEDYGYTF.

The DNA for the CDR3 is TGTGCCTGGAGTAGAATCTCGGCCACAGGTTACAATGAGCAGTTCTTC. Residues: CAWSRISATGYNEQFF. The V and J genes are TRBV30 and TRBJ2-1; D is possibly TRBD1 (5 bases). The CDR3 sequence is 16 residues long. Germline CDR1 reads GTSNPN; CDR2 reads SVGIG (reference sequence). V was clipped by 2 bases and J by 4 bases, with 18 bases between them.

The table lists this clonotype with many counts. The rearrangement uses TRBV19 and TRBJ1-5, with 7 bases identical to TRBD1. The CDR3 covers 15 residues. The germline V gene has CDR1 LNHDA and CDR2 SQIVND (reference sequence). With V trimmed by 5 bases and J by 2 bases, 6 bases remained unmatched. Here the CDR3 reads CASSARQGGNQPQHF. The CDR3 nucleotides read TGTGCCAGTAGTGCCCGACAGGGAGGCAATCAGCCCCAGCATTTT.

In its sample, this clonotype was seen many times. The chain employs TRBV5-1 and TRBJ2-5; D is uncertain. The CDR3 has 14 amino acids. The germline V gene has CDR1 SGHRS and CDR2 YFSETQ. Trimming took 0 bases from V and 1 from J, leaving 7 bases between them. The CDR3 DNA reads TGCGCCAGCAGCTTGGCCCCCGGCCAAGAGACCCAGTACTTC. Amino acids: CASSLAPGQETQYF.

As regards this clonotype: The junction does not match germline at one end; this may be a read error. This chain connects TRBV5-1 to TRBJ1-1, with a tentative D call TRBD1 (5 bases). The CDR3 runs 16 residues. Per germline, CDR1 SGHRS and CDR2 YFSETQ. The chain's CDR3 is CASSPGTVPMNTEALF. In DNA form, the CDR3 reads TGCGCCAGCAGCCCCGGGACCGTTCCCATGAACACTGAAGCTTTATTT.

This clonotype was detected a few times. CDR3 DNA: TGCGCCAGCAGCCAAGATGGGGGACTAGCGGGAGAGCGGGCAGATACGCAGTATTTT. It encodes CASSQDGGLAGERADTQYF. The V and J genes are TRBV4-1 and TRBJ2-3; 14 nucleotides line up with TRBD2. With 0 bases clipped from V and 4 bases from J, the junction kept 9 bases outside the gene matches. Germline loops: CDR1 MGHRA, CDR2 YSYEKL. This CDR3 is 19 amino acids long.

The genes are TRBV20-1 and TRBJ2-4; unclear D gene. Germline-derived CDR1 and CDR2 are DFQATT and SNEGSKA (reference sequence). Trimming stripped 0 bases from V and 1 base from J, with 4 bases between. The CDR3 sequence is 13 residues long. CDR3: CSAREGAKNIQYF. The CDR3 region has the DNA TGCAGTGCTAGAGAAGGGGCCAAAAACATTCAGTACTTC.

This clonotype came up a few times. In nucleotides, the CDR3 is TGTGCCAGCAGCTTAGCAGGACAGGGGGAACGAGAGACCCAGTACTTC. This translates into CASSLAGQGERETQYF. The chain links TRBV7-8 to TRBJ2-5; 10 bases match TRBD1. CDR1 is SGHVS and CDR2 is FQNEAQ in the germline V gene. V lost 0 bases, J lost 4 bases, and 5 bases stayed unmatched. The CDR3 is made up of 16 amino acids.

This clonotype was counted a few times. This chain connects TRBV19 to TRBJ2-2, with D perhaps TRBD2 (6 bases). V was cut by 8 bases and J by 0 bases, with 25 bases left in between. CDR1 and CDR2 (germline): LNHDA, SQIVND (reference sequence). CDR3 length: 19 amino acids. As DNA, the CDR3 is TGTGCCAGTGCTCGCGTTAGGGCGGGGAGAGCTCCGAACACCGGGGAGCTGTTTTTT. Encoded protein: CASARVRAGRAPNTGELFF.

The J gene is TRBJ2-2, the V gene TRBV29-1; D might be TRBD2 (5 bases). In germline, CDR1 is SQVTM, CDR2 ANQGSEA. V was cut by 6 bases and J by 3 bases, with 8 bases left in between. The CDR3 has 12 residues. CDR3 sequence: CSVGLYTGELFF. As DNA, the CDR3 is TGCAGCGTCGGACTGTACACCGGGGAGCTGTTTTTT.

This clonotype was picked up a small number of times. J is TRBJ2-3 and V is TRBV20-1; unclear D gene. Germline V gene sequence: CDR1 DFQATT, CDR2 SNEGSKA (reference sequence). CDR3 length: 14 residues. The V gene lost 1 base and the J gene lost 1 base, with 9 bases spanning the gap. The CDR3: CSARGRSGTDTQYF. The CDR3 DNA reads as TGCAGTGCTAGAGGACGCAGCGGCACAGATACGCAGTATTTT.

This clonotype has just a few counts. The V gene is TRBV28, the J gene TRBJ2-7; tentative D call: TRBD2 (5 bases). Germline V gene lookup returns CDR1 MDHEN and CDR2 SYDVKM. V was trimmed by 4 bases and J by 2 bases, leaving 9 bases between them. The CDR3 totals 13 residues. The CDR3 spells CASSSSGTYEQYF. The CDR3 nucleotides read TGTGCCAGCAGTTCCTCCGGGACCTACGAGCAGTACTTC.

This clonotype appeared a few times. This sequence joins TRBV28 and TRBJ2-7, with 7 bases matching TRBD1. V trimming: 6 bases; J trimming: 6 bases; junction bases outside the gene matches: 14. The CDR3 sequence is 15 residues long. Germline CDR1 reads MDHEN; CDR2 reads SYDVKM. For the CDR3, the DNA is TGTGCCAGCAGCCGCATTGAGGGGGCGCTAACCGAGCAGTACTTC. This translates into CASSRIEGALTEQYF.

The chain is built from TRBV18 and TRBJ2-7; the match to TRBD2 covers 9 bases. J lost 5 bases, V lost 0 bases, and 5 bases had no gene match. Germline V gene sequence: CDR1 KGHSH, CDR2 LQKENI. The CDR3 runs to 15 residues. CDR3 region: CASSPPGVAGDEQYF. For the CDR3, the DNA is TGTGCCAGCTCACCACCCGGGGTAGCGGGAGACGAGCAGTACTTC.

The genes are TRBV6-5 and TRBJ2-3, with TRBD2 matching 7 bases. The CDR3 runs to 16 residues. V lost 1 base and J lost 0; bases outside the gene matches: 4. Germline V gene data show CDR1 as MNHEY and CDR2 as SVGAGI. The CDR3, as DNA: TGTGCCAGCAGTTACTGGCCTAGCGGTAGCACAGATACGCAGTATTTT. Protein sequence: CASSYWPSGSTDTQYF.

This clonotype was recorded at least ten times. Germline is not matched at one junction end, which may reflect a read error. V and J are TRBV28 and TRBJ2-3, with D unclear. The CDR3 covers 12 residues. Germline CDR1 reads MDHEN; CDR2 reads SYDVKM. Written as DNA, the CDR3 is TGCGCCAGCAACCAGTGGGGAGATACGCAGTATTTT. This gives the protein CASNQWGDTQYF.